This TCR beta chain stems from a study of T-cell memory formation after mild COVID-19. This clonotype has more than one count but fewer than ten. TCRdb recomputed calls from the 5' RACE reads with MiXCR, one row per CDR3 protein. This sample has 150,000 to 200,000 distinct CDR3 sequences, with 11% found just once. This clonotype was sampled from a man between 18 and 35 years old who had mild COVID-19 (a few samples of this study predate the infection). Cell type and time point are not known. Sequencing used PBMCs or a T cell subset sorted from them (not recorded which).

The CDR3 protein is CASSTSQVAPYNSPLHF. The CDR3 bases are TGTGCCAGCAGTACCTCTCAGGTGGCCCCCTATAATTCACCCCTCCACTTT. The chain joins TRBV12-3 or TRBV12-4 to TRBJ1-6; D is undetermined. This CDR3 is built from 17 residues. Trimming removed 5 bases from V and 2 bases from J, with 16 bases in between.